Shown below are 27 T cell receptor beta chains from a single sample sequenced in a study of T cells in Graves' hyperthyroidism and ophthalmopathy. The source material, RNA transcripts, was used to amplify TCR beta CDR3 regions. HTBI primers were employed in a first-round RT-PCR of the TCR CDR3. Each CDR3 protein is one row after TCRdb ran MiXCR on the multiplex PCR reads. The table has 200,000 to 250,000 distinct CDR3 sequences, about a sixth seen once. Sequencing input: blood. The receptors were gathered from a woman aged 45-59 years with Graves' hyperthyroidism.

V usage is TRBV14 and J usage is TRBJ1-1; the match to TRBD1 covers 11 bases. With V trimmed by 0 bases and J by 6 bases, 12 bases remained unmatched. The CDR3 extends over 18 amino acids. Germline V gene lookup returns CDR1 SGHDN and CDR2 FVKESK. In nucleotides, the CDR3 is TGTGCCAGCAGCCAAGATGAGGGACAGGGGGGGCTGAGACCTGAAGCTTTCTTT. Residues: CASSQDEGQGGLRPEAFF. Full variable domain (rest looked up from reference TRBV14 and TRBJ1-1): EAGVTQFPSHSVIEKGQTVTLRCDPISGHDNLYWYRRVMGKEIKFLLHFVKESKQDESGMPNNRFLAERTGGTYSTLKVQPAELEDSGVYFCASSQDEGQGGLRPEAFFGQGTRLTVV.

This clonotype was observed a few times. The chain links TRBV6-1 to TRBJ1-3; D is perhaps TRBD1 (5 bases). Germline lookup yields CDR1 MNHNS and CDR2 SASEGT. This CDR3 is 12 amino acids long. V was clipped by 8 bases and J by 4 bases, with 9 bases between them. Here the CDR3 reads CASGGVGNTIYF. The CDR3 DNA reads as TGTGCCAGCGGGGGGGTCGGAAACACCATATATTTT.

This clonotype showed up many times. V and J are TRBV20-1 and TRBJ1-1; TRBD1 agrees at 8 bases. The CDR3 contains 16 residues. Per the germline V gene, CDR1 is DFQATT and CDR2 is SNEGSKA (reference sequence). The V gene end was trimmed by 4 bases and the J gene end by 3 bases; junction bases not matched to a gene: 13. DNA of the CDR3: TGCAGTGCTAAAGGACAGGGCCGGTCGTCGGACACTGAAGCTTTCTTT. Translation gives CSAKGQGRSSDTEAFF.

This chain connects TRBV30 to TRBJ2-5; 9 positions match TRBD2. The CDR3 runs 15 residues. Germline V CDR1 and CDR2: GTSNPN, SVGIG (reference sequence). With 3 bases clipped from V and 10 bases from J, the junction kept 15 bases outside the gene matches. As DNA, the CDR3 is TGTGCCTGGAGCCCAGGGACTAGCAAGGGGGGGGACCAGTACTTC. The encoded protein is CAWSPGTSKGGDQYF.

This sequence joins TRBV30 and TRBJ1-6; no firm D call. Germline V CDR1 and CDR2: GTSNPN, SVGIG (reference sequence). V lost 3 bases and J 7 bases, leaving 19 bases between the germline ends. CDR3 length: 16 residues. The CDR3 here is CAWSRLSGFRNSPLHF. Here the CDR3 DNA reads TGTGCCTGGAGCCGTCTCTCGGGTTTTAGGAATTCACCCCTCCACTTT.

At least ten counts were recorded for this clonotype. J is TRBJ1-1 and V is TRBV29-1, with 9 nucleotides matching TRBD1. Germline-derived CDR1 and CDR2 are SQVTM and ANQGSEA. Trimming took 7 bases from V and 5 from J; bases not matched to a gene: 11. The CDR3 contains 14 residues. The CDR3 sequence: CSAPPGTGFTEAFF. Here the CDR3 DNA reads TGCAGCGCACCCCCCGGGACAGGGTTTACTGAAGCTTTCTTT.

The chain recombines TRBV28 with TRBJ2-1; TRBD2 matches at 15 bases. V lost 6 bases and J lost 2; bases outside the gene matches: 8. The CDR3 extends over 18 amino acids. CDR1 is MDHEN, CDR2 SYDVKM, per germline. The CDR3 nucleotides read TGTGCCAGCAGGGTTGGGACTAGCGGGAGGAGTCCCTACAATGAGCAGTTCTTC. The encoded protein is CASRVGTSGRSPYNEQFF.

The V call is TRBV19, the J call TRBJ1-5; D is possibly TRBD1 (6 bases). The germline gives CDR1 LNHDA, CDR2 SQIVND (reference sequence). This CDR3 region has 13 residues. V lost 9 bases and J lost 6, with 15 bases in between. CDR3 coding DNA: TGTGCCAGCACCGAGGGGGGGGTTCAGCCCCAGCATTTT. Translating it yields CASTEGGVQPQHF. Drawing the rest from reference TRBV19 and TRBJ1-5, the complete variable domain is DGGITQSPKYLFRKEGQNVTLSCEQNLNHDAMYWYRQDPGQGLRLIYYSQIVNDFQKGDIAEGYSVSREKKESFPLTVTSAQKNPTAFYLCASTEGGVQPQHFGDGTRLSIL.

The chain uses TRBV29-1 and TRBJ2-5, with 12 bases fitting TRBD1. The CDR3 consists of 16 residues. Germline loops: CDR1 SQVTM, CDR2 ANQGSEA. The V segment lost 6 bases and the J segment 4 bases; nucleotides outside the gene matches: 12. The CDR3 loop is CSVRGGTGGKSETQYF. The DNA for the CDR3 is TGCAGCGTCAGGGGGGGGACAGGGGGCAAGTCAGAGACCCAGTACTTC.

Comments on this clonotype: A junction end diverges from the germline sequence, so it may reflect a read error. The chain has TRBV5-8 and TRBJ1-3; D unresolved. Germline assignment: CDR1 SGHTS and CDR2 YDEGEE. The CDR3 has 15 residues. The CDR3 DNA reads as TGTGCCAGCAGCTTGATGGGCACCTCTGGGAACACCATATATTTT. Protein: CASSLMGTSGNTIYF.

This clonotype was detected only a few times. The chain has TRBV5-1 and TRBJ2-7; 7 nucleotides align to TRBD1. The CDR3 runs 14 residues. Per germline, CDR1 SGHRS and CDR2 YFSETQ. Trimming cost V 7 bases and J 1 base; bases outside gene matches: 8. The CDR3 protein is CASAGTAGSYEQYF. The CDR3 coding sequence is TGCGCCAGCGCCGGGACAGCAGGTTCCTACGAGCAGTACTTC.

This clonotype was observed many times. The chain employs TRBV20-1 and TRBJ2-1; 9 bases agree with TRBD2. The CDR3 sequence is 14 residues long. Germline V lookup: CDR1 DFQATT, CDR2 SNEGSKA (reference sequence). Trimming at V came to 6 bases and at J to 7 bases, leaving 10 bases not matched to a gene. In DNA form, the CDR3 reads TGCAGTGCCAAAGGGAGGACTAGCGTTAATGAGCAGTTCTTC. Amino acid sequence: CSAKGRTSVNEQFF.

This chain joins TRBV5-1 and TRBJ1-2; the match to TRBD1 covers 8 bases. Germline CDR1 reads SGHRS; CDR2 reads YFSETQ. Trimming removed 3 bases from V and 0 bases from J; junction bases left unmatched: 13. This CDR3 has 18 amino acids. CDR3 coding DNA: TGCGCCAGCAGCTCGCACACGGGACAGGAGAAACCTAACTATGGCTACACCTTC. It specifies CASSSHTGQEKPNYGYTF.

The V and J genes are TRBV11-2 and TRBJ1-4; D ambiguous. The CDR3 has 13 amino acids. V was shortened by 2 bases and J by 4 bases, with 5 bases between the two germline ends. Germline assignment: CDR1 SGHAT and CDR2 FQNNGV. CDR3 protein: CASSLIHNEKLFF. CDR3 DNA sequence: TGTGCCAGCAGCTTAATTCATAATGAAAAACTGTTTTTT.

The chain couples TRBV6-1 to TRBJ1-3; D gene ambiguous. V shed 5 bases and J shed 0 bases, with 5 bases lying between them. Germline V gene sequence: CDR1 MNHNS, CDR2 SASEGT. CDR3 length equals 13 residues. CDR3 residues: CASSYYSGNTIYF. Written as DNA, the CDR3 is TGTGCCAGCAGTTATTACTCTGGAAACACCATATATTTT.

In its sample, this clonotype was seen many times. The chain has TRBV18 and TRBJ2-2, with a tentative D call TRBD2 (6 bases). Germline V gene lookup returns CDR1 KGHSH and CDR2 LQKENI. This CDR3 region has 16 residues. V lost 5 bases and J 2 bases, leaving 15 bases between the germline ends. DNA of the CDR3: TGTGCCAGCTCATGGGAAGTTAGCGGTAACACCGGGGAGCTGTTTTTT. Amino acid sequence: CASSWEVSGNTGELFF.

This clonotype was observed a few times. The V call is TRBV6-1, the J call TRBJ2-7; TRBD1 agrees at 9 bases. The CDR3 length is 14 residues. With 6 bases clipped from V and 4 bases from J, the junction kept 7 bases outside the gene matches. Germline CDR1 MNHNS, CDR2 SASEGT. The CDR3 nucleotides read TGTGCCAGCAGGATAGGGACAGGGATGTACGAGCAGTACTTC. Encoded protein: CASRIGTGMYEQYF.

To note about this clonotype: A much larger clone lies one base from this, so it may be a read error. The rearrangement joins TRBV11-2 to TRBJ1-5; the D gene is possibly TRBD1 (5 bases). Germline CDR1 is SGHAT and CDR2 is FQNNGV. The CDR3 has 13 amino acids. The CDR3 here is CATSWGGDQPQHF. Written as DNA, the CDR3 is TGTGCCACCAGCTGGGGGGGGGATCAGCCCCAGCATTTT. The full variable domain, rest sourced from reference TRBV11-2 and TRBJ1-5, is EAGVAQSPRYKIIEKRQSVAFWCNPISGHATLYWYQQILGQGPKLLIQFQNNGVVDDSQLPKDRFSAERLKGVDSTLKIQPAKLEDSAVYLCATSWGGDQPQHFGDGTRLSIL.

This clonotype was observed at least ten times. The genes are TRBV30 and TRBJ2-2; the match to TRBD2 covers 10 bases. This CDR3 spans 14 amino acids. The germline V gene has CDR1 GTSNPN and CDR2 SVGIG (reference sequence). The V gene end was trimmed by 4 bases and the J gene end by 4 bases; junction bases not matched to a gene: 3. The CDR3 is CAWKLAGLTGELFF. Here the CDR3 DNA reads TGTGCCTGGAAACTAGCGGGACTCACCGGGGAGCTGTTTTTT.

Regarding this clonotype: A much larger clone sits a single nucleotide away, making a read error possible. This sequence joins TRBV20-1 and TRBJ2-1; TRBD2 aligns across 7 bases. With the DNA end fitting TRBJ2-7 better, the J assignment may be wrong. Germline assignment: CDR1 DFQATT and CDR2 SNEGSKA (reference sequence). This CDR3 spans 15 amino acids. The DNA of the CDR3 is TGCAGTGCTTCTCAGCGCGGGGGTGCCTACAATGAGCAGTACTTC. It is translated as CSASQRGGAYNEQYF.

The sample holds many counts of this clonotype. The J gene is TRBJ1-1, the V gene TRBV30, with 7 bases aligning to TRBD1. CDR3 length: 13 residues. Germline CDR1 and CDR2: GTSNPN and SVGIG (reference sequence). The junction had 3 bases not matched to a gene; V was cut back by 3 bases and J by 2 bases. As DNA, the CDR3 is TGTGCCTGGAGCCGGGACAGCAACACTGAAGCTTTCTTT. This encodes CAWSRDSNTEAFF.

The V call is TRBV9, the J call TRBJ2-7; 12 bases line up with TRBD2. Germline loops: CDR1 SGDLS, CDR2 YYNGEE. V shed 4 bases, J shed 3 bases, and the junction held 11 bases outside the gene matches. The CDR3 spans 17 residues. CDR3 nucleotides: TGTGCCAGCAGCCCAACTTTAGGACTAGCGGGAAACTACGAGCAGTACTTC. It is translated as CASSPTLGLAGNYEQYF.

This clonotype was recorded at least ten times. V gene TRBV24-1 combines with J gene TRBJ2-1; TRBD2 matches 8 bases. Germline V gene lookup returns CDR1 KGHDR and CDR2 SFDVKD. The trim removed 8 bases at V and 7 bases at J, leaving 9 bases unmatched. This CDR3 comprises 14 residues. The CDR3 DNA follows: TGTGCCACCAACCGGGAGGGCCTGGGAAATGAGCAGTTCTTC. It translates to CATNREGLGNEQFF.

This clonotype was seen a handful of times. This rearrangement joins TRBV10-3 to TRBJ1-5, with D perhaps TRBD1 (5 bases). V dropped 8 bases and J dropped 0 bases, with 11 bases sitting between them. From germline, CDR1 is ENHRY and CDR2 SYGVKD. This CDR3 spans 14 amino acids. The CDR3 coding sequence is TGTGCCATCGGCGCGGGGGATAGCAATCAGCCCCAGCATTTT. Protein: CAIGAGDSNQPQHF.

This sequence joins TRBV7-2 and TRBJ1-5; the match to TRBD1 covers 7 bases. The V gene end was trimmed by 4 bases and the J gene end by 3 bases; junction bases not matched to a gene: 9. Germline CDR1 reads SGHTA; CDR2 reads FQGNSA. This CDR3 has 16 amino acids. The CDR3 here is CASSSGQFLNNQPQHF. For the CDR3, the DNA is TGTGCCAGCAGCTCGGGACAGTTTCTGAACAATCAGCCCCAGCATTTT.

This clonotype has at least ten counts. The V gene is TRBV29-1, the J gene TRBJ2-7; TRBD2 agrees at 7 bases. Germline CDR1 SQVTM, CDR2 ANQGSEA. The trim removed 1 base at V and 2 bases at J, leaving 5 bases unmatched. This CDR3 has 14 residues. In nucleotides, the CDR3 is TGCAGCGTTGAAGTGGGAGGGCCGCCCTACGAGCAGTACTTC. Protein sequence: CSVEVGGPPYEQYF.

As for this clonotype: A read error is possible here, since a much larger clone lies one base away. The chain carries TRBV5-1 and TRBJ2-1, with TRBD2 matching 8 bases. Per the germline V gene, CDR1 is SGHRS and CDR2 is YFSETQ. This CDR3 is 18 amino acids long. The V segment lost 7 bases and the J segment 7 bases; nucleotides outside the gene matches: 22. CDR3 sequence reads: CASGRIPRPGLGRNEQFF. CDR3 DNA: TGCGCCAGCGGCCGTATCCCCCGACCGGGACTAGGAAGGAATGAGCAGTTCTTC.